This T cell receptor (beta chain) was documented in a study of beta chain features in type 1 diabetes. The germline V gene encodes CDR1 SEHNR and CDR2 FQNEAQ (reference sequence). V was shortened by 2 bases and J by 0 bases, with 11 bases between the two germline ends. The CDR3 runs to 16 residues. Expressed TCRB transcripts were sequenced because the isolated RNA had all been reverse transcribed beforehand. Generated by immunoSEQ multiplex PCR, the TCRdb table keeps only in-frame clones and is missing some. The repertoire holds under 300,000 clones, 8% seen once, with more than 0.9% in the top ten. This clone was found a few times.

The rearrangement uses TRBV7-9 and TRBJ1-3; weak D call: TRBD1 (5 bases). What was sequenced was central memory CD4+ T cells from blood. The TCR originated in a young woman in good health. The DNA for the CDR3 is TGTGCCAGCAGCTTATCTGGGACGGCCTCTGGAAACACCATATATTTT. It is translated as CASSLSGTASGNTIYF.